The entry below describes one T cell receptor (beta chain). V shed 5 bases, J shed 5 bases, and the junction held 5 bases outside the gene matches. This CDR3 region has 15 residues. CDR1 MDHEN and CDR2 SYDVKM come from the germline V gene. These data belong to a study of blood T cell repertoires in COVID-19. Study-wide context: Samples taken during acute and convalescent COVID-19 were collected in the United States, Italy and Spain. T cells, B-cell-depleted T cells, or PBMCs supplied cDNA or gDNA.

Here immunoSEQ multiplex PCR was the method, and the copy in TCRdb shows in-frame clones only, minus some. The table includes some 11,000 clones, around 79% detected once. The genes are TRBV28 and TRBJ2-4; 11 bases are a match to TRBD2. The receptor was isolated from a man aged 80 or over with acute or convalescent COVID-19. Sequencing was done on a sample of peripheral blood. CDR3 sequence (DNA): TGTGCCAGCAGTATTAGCGGGGGGGCGGAAAACATTCAGTACTTC. This codes for CASSISGGAENIQYF.